This record covers a single T cell receptor beta chain. This sample is part of a study of blood T cells in healthy people across ages. For the second PCR, which ran for about 7 to 11 cycles, a sample-barcoded 5' primer and a J-beta primer mix were used. MiXCR was run by TCRdb on the 5' RACE reads, yielding one entry per CDR3 protein. The data hold around 670,000 distinct CDR3 sequences, with 25% to 30% observed a single time. The CDR3 spans 15 residues. Between the trimmed V and J ends, which lost 1 base and 7 bases, there was a span of 17 bases. The sequenced sample consisted of blood. This TCR was sampled from a woman aged 80 or over in good health. V usage is TRBV12-3 or TRBV12-4 and J usage is TRBJ2-7; perhaps TRBD2 as D (7 bases). The CDR3 protein is CASSLVRGGATEQYF. The CDR3 nucleotides are TGTGCCAGCAGTTTAGTGAGAGGGGGGGCAACTGAGCAGTACTTC.